Here is one T cell receptor (beta chain) with its context. The target antigen is unknown. CDR3 size: 17 residues. Trimming left V 1 base short and J 3 bases short, with 19 bases between. Germline loops: CDR1 SGHRS, CDR2 YFSETQ. Profiled with immunoSEQ multiplex PCR; TCRdb holds only in-frame clones, not every one. The table records around 52,000 clones, 56% of them present only once. TCR beta libraries used about 2 micrograms of genomic DNA from cryopreserved PBMCs. The data originate from a study of cytotoxic CD8 clonotypes in ibrutinib-treated CLL. Study results and caveats: Circulating CD8+ T-cell counts were tracked by baseline clonality, which exceeded that of age-matched healthy donors. The study sampled sustained-remission and progressing patients at different times.

The gene calls are TRBV5-1 and TRBJ2-5; possible D gene TRBD2, 5 bases. This TCR was sampled from a human donor with chronic lymphocytic leukemia. The sequencing here drew on PBMCs, taken after 24 months of ibrutinib treatment. CDR3 coding DNA: TGCGCCAGCAGCTTGATGACTATCAGTTTGGGGAAAGAGACCCAGTACTTC. It translates to CASSLMTISLGKETQYF.